The clone carrying this TCR beta chain was seen many times. No antigen is known for it. The V end was cut by 0 bases, the J end by 0 bases, with 14 bases between. The CDR3 runs 18 residues. CDR1 and CDR2 (germline): MNHEY, SVGAGI. These data come from a study of T cells after yellow fever vaccination. General study results and limits: Shared CD4/CD8 clonotypes were a small share, likely from convergent recombination.

TCRdb reprocessed the 5' RACE reads with MiXCR, giving one entry per CDR3 protein. The sample lists 500,000 to 650,000 distinct CDR3 sequences, roughly 12% occurring once. The clonotype was recovered from a man in his thirties or forties who received the YFV17D yellow fever vaccine. Sequenced here: PBMCs, sampled on the day of the yellow fever booster vaccination. The chain uses TRBV6-5 and TRBJ2-2; perhaps TRBD1 as D (6 bases). The CDR3 DNA sequence: TGTGCCAGCAGTTACTCGAAAACACAGGGAGCGAACACCGGGGAGCTGTTTTTT. Protein: CASSYSKTQGANTGELFF.